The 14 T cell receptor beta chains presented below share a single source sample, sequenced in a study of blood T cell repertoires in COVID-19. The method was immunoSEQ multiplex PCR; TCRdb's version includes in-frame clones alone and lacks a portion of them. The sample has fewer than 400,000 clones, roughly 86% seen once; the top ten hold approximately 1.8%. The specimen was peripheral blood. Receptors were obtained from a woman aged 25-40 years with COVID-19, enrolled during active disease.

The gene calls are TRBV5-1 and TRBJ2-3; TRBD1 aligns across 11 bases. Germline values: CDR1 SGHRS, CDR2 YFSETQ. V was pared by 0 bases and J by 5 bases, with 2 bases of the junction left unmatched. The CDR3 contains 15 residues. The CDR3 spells CASSLGGQGEDTQYF. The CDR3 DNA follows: TGCGCCAGCAGCTTGGGGGGACAGGGGGAAGATACGCAGTATTTT.

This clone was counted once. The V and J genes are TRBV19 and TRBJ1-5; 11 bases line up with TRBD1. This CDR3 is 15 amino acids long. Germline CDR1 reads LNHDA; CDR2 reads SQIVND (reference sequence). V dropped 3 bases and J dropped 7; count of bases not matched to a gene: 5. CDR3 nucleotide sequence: TGTGCCAGTAGTATGGGGGACAGGGGGATGCAGCCCCAGCATTTT. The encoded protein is CASSMGDRGMQPQHF.

The CDR3 spells CASRGTGGYSNEQYF. CDR3 in DNA: TGCGCCAGCAGAGGGACAGGGGGATATTCCAACGAGCAGTACTTC. This rearrangement joins TRBV5-1 to TRBJ2-7, with TRBD1 matching 11 bases. The V gene end was trimmed by 5 bases and the J gene end by 5 bases; junction bases not matched to a gene: 9. Germline CDR1 reads SGHRS; CDR2 reads YFSETQ. The CDR3 extends over 15 amino acids.

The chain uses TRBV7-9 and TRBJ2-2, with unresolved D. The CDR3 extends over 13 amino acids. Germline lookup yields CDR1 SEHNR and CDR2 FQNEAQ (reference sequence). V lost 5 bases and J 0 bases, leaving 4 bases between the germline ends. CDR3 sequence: CASSPANTGELFF. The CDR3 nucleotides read TGTGCCAGCAGCCCCGCGAACACCGGGGAGCTGTTTTTT.

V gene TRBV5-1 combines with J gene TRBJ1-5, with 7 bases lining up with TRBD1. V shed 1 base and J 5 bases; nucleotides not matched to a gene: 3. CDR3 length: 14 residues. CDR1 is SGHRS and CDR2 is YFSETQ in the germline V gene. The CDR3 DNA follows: TGCGCCAGCAGCTTGACAGGGGTGGATCAGCCCCAGCATTTT. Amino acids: CASSLTGVDQPQHF.

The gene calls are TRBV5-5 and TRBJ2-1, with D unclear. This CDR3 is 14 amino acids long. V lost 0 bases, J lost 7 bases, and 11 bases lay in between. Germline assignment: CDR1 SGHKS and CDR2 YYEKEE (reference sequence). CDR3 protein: CASSLETVRNEQFF. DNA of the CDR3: TGTGCCAGCAGCTTGGAAACTGTTAGAAATGAGCAGTTCTTC.

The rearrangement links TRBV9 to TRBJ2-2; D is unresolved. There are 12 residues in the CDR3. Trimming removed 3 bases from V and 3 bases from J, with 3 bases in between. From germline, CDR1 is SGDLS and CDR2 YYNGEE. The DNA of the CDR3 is TGTGCCAGCAGCGCAGACACCGGGGAGCTGTTTTTT. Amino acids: CASSADTGELFF.

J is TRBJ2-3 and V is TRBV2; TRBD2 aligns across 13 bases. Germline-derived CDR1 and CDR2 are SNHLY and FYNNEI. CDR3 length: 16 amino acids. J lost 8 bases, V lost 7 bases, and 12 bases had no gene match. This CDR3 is CASKRTSGGRLGTQYF. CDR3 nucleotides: TGTGCCAGCAAACGGACTAGCGGGGGTCGCTTGGGTACGCAGTATTTT.

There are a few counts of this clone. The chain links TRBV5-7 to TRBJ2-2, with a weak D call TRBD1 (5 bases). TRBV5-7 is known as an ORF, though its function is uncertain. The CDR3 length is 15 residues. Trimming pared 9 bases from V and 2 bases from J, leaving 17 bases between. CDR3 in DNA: TGTGCCAAACCCAGGGCAGGGATAAACACCGGGGAGCTGTTTTTT. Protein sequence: CAKPRAGINTGELFF.

The CDR3 DNA reads TGTGCCAGCAGTTTAGGGACACTTACTGAAGCTTTCTTT. Protein sequence: CASSLGTLTEAFF. The chain is built from TRBV28 and TRBJ1-1, with D perhaps matching TRBD1 (6 bases). Germline values: CDR1 MDHEN, CDR2 SYDVKM. The CDR3 contains 13 residues. The ends were cut back, 2 bases at V and 5 bases at J, with 9 bases in the middle.

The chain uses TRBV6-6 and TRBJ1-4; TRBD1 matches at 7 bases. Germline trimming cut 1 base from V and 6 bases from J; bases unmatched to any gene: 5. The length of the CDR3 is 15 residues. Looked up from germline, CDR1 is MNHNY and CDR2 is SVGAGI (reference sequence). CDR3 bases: TGTGCCAGCAGTTACTTACAGGGGCTGGATGAAAAACTGTTTTTT. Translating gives CASSYLQGLDEKLFF.

The CDR3 DNA is TGTGCCAGCAGTTCTATGGCCGGGGAGCTGTTTTTT. Amino acid sequence: CASSSMAGELFF. This chain links TRBV28 with TRBJ2-2; D gene unclear. The germline V gene encodes CDR1 MDHEN and CDR2 SYDVKM. The ends were cut back, 4 bases at V and 6 bases at J, with 6 bases in the middle. The CDR3 sequence is 12 residues long.

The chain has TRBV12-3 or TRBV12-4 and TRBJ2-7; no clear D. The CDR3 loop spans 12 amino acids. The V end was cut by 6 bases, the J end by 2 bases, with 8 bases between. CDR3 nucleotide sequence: TGTGCCAGCAGCCCATGGCCCTACGAGCAGTACTTC. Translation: CASSPWPYEQYF.

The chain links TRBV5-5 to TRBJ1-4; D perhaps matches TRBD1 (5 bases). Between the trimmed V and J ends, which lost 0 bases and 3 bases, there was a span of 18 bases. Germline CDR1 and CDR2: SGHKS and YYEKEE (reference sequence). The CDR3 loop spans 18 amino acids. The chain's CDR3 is CASSLGDSLRGANEKLFF. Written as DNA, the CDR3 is TGTGCCAGCAGCTTGGGCGACTCCCTCCGGGGGGCTAATGAAAAACTGTTTTTT.